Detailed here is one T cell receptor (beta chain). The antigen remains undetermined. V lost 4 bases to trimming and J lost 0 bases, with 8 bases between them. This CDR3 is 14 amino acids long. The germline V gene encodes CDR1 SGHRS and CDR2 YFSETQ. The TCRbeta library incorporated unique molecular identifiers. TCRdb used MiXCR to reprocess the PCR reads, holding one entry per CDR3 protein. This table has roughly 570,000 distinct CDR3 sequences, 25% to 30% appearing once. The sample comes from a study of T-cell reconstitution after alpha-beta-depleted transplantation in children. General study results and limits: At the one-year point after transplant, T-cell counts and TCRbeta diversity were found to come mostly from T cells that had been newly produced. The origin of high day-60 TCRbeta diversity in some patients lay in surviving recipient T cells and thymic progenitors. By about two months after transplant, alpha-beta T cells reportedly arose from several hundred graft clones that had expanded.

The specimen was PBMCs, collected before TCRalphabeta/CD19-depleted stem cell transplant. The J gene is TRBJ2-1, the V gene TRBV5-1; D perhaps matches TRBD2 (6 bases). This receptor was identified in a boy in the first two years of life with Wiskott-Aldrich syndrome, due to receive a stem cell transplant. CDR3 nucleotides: TGCGCCAGCAGCCGCGGGATCTCCTACAATGAGCAGTTCTTC. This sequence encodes CASSRGISYNEQFF.